The 7 T cell receptor beta chains listed next were all sequenced from one sample in a study of CD8+CD57+ T cells in acquired aplastic anemia. TCR beta VDJ and CDR3 profiles were obtained from a genomic DNA template. TCRdb fed the reads into MiXCR, producing one record per CDR3 protein. The table has 150,000 to 200,000 distinct CDR3 sequences, over 60% seen once. Input material: sorted CD4+, CD8+, or CD8+CD57+ T cells (not recorded which) from PBMCs. These TCRs come from a human donor with severe aplastic anemia or a healthy control (not recorded which).

The rearrangement links TRBV2 to TRBJ1-1; D is uncertain. From germline, CDR1 is SNHLY and CDR2 FYNNEI. The CDR3 is 10 residues long. Trimming removed 8 bases from V and 4 bases from J, with 5 bases in between. In DNA form, the CDR3 reads TGTGCCAGCGGTGTCACTGAAGCTTTCTTT. Protein product: CASGVTEAFF.

CDR3 bases: TGTGCCACCAGTGGCACAGGGGGGACTGAAGCTTTCTTT. Translated, it gives CATSGTGGTEAFF. The chain links TRBV24-1 to TRBJ1-1; 8 bases map to TRBD1. V lost 5 bases to trimming and J lost 5 bases; unmatched junction nucleotides: 3. CDR1 KGHDR and CDR2 SFDVKD come from the germline V gene. The CDR3 loop spans 13 amino acids.

This clonotype came up many times. The chain has TRBV3-1 and TRBJ1-1; D call uncertain. The CDR3 is made up of 13 amino acids. Germline lookup yields CDR1 LGHDT and CDR2 YNNKEL (reference sequence). V was pared by 2 bases and J by 5 bases, with 9 bases between. CDR3: CASSQLEETEAFF. The CDR3 DNA reads as TGTGCCAGCAGCCAACTTGAAGAGACTGAAGCTTTCTTT.

The rearrangement links TRBV15 to TRBJ2-7; 9 bases are a match to TRBD1. J lost 3 bases, V lost 7 bases, and 7 bases had no gene match. The germline V gene encodes CDR1 LNHNV and CDR2 YYDKDF (reference sequence). CDR3 length equals 14 residues. For the CDR3, the DNA is TGTGCCACCAAAGAACAGGGGGCTATCTACGAGCAGTACTTC. It codes for CATKEQGAIYEQYF.

CDR3 amino acids: CASSKGQGTVYEQYF. The CDR3 bases are TGTGCCAGCAGCAAGGGACAGGGAACCGTCTACGAGCAGTACTTC. The rearrangement joins TRBV7-9 to TRBJ2-7; 9 bases are shared with TRBD1. The CDR3 totals 15 residues. Germline loops: CDR1 SEHNR, CDR2 FQNEAQ (reference sequence). V gave up 5 bases and J gave up 3 bases; unmatched junction bases: 8.

The V call is TRBV29-1, the J call TRBJ2-3; the D is unclear. The germline CDR1 and CDR2 sequences are SQVTM and ANQGSEA. Trimming shortened V by 4 bases and J by 3 bases, and 2 bases separated the two germline ends. The CDR3 is made up of 10 amino acids. The CDR3 DNA follows: TGCAGCGTTGGTACAGATACGCAGTATTTT. It specifies CSVGTDTQYF.

The chain has TRBV12-3 or TRBV12-4 and TRBJ2-5, with D hard to call. V was trimmed by 6 bases and J by 5 bases, leaving 10 bases between them. This CDR3 is 12 amino acids long. The CDR3 reads CASRSNRETQYF. CDR3 nucleotides: TGTGCCAGCAGGTCGAATCGGGAGACCCAGTACTTC.